There are a few counts of the clone carrying this T cell receptor beta chain. This record comes from a study of molecular identifiers for immune sequencing clone quantification. TCRdb called the PCR reads again in MiXCR, with one record for every CDR3 protein. Of 35,000 to 45,000 distinct CDR3 sequences listed, roughly 20% are singletons. The CDR3 totals 13 residues. Trimming took off 7 bases at V and 7 bases at J, with 14 bases between the two ends. Sequenced sample: naive CD8+ T cells from blood, with Jurkat cell RNA spiked in. Specified subset: FACS-sorted CD8+CD4-CCR7+CD45RA+ naive T cells. This TCR came from a human donor in good health. Some libraries in this study had Jurkat cell RNA spiked in. The genes are TRBV12-3 or TRBV12-4 and TRBJ2-4, with D maybe TRBD2 (6 bases). CDR3 protein: CASTTGTLNIQYF. DNA of the CDR3: TGTGCCAGCACCACTGGGACTTTGAACATTCAGTACTTC.